The 10 T cell receptor beta chains below all came from one sample that was sequenced in a study of TIL therapy for anti-PD-1-resistant metastatic lung cancer. Sequencing used immunoSEQ v3. Here immunoSEQ multiplex PCR was the method, and the copy in TCRdb shows in-frame clones only, minus some. The sample yields under 55,000 clones, 79% seen once. The time point is: pre-treatment sample, taken before nivolumab and TIL therapy. The specimen was blood, collected at baseline. All receptors derive from a woman aged 30 to 85 with non-small cell lung cancer.

The J gene is TRBJ2-3, the V gene TRBV15, with a tentative D call TRBD1 (5 bases). V lost 3 bases and J lost 0, with 16 bases in between. Germline loops: CDR1 LNHNV, CDR2 YYDKDF (reference sequence). The CDR3 is made up of 17 amino acids. CDR3 residues: CATSRTVRSFSTDTQYF. In nucleotides, the CDR3 is TGTGCCACCAGCAGGACAGTCAGGAGTTTTAGCACAGATACGCAGTATTTT.

V and J are TRBV6-1 and TRBJ1-3, with a tentative D call TRBD1 (6 bases). This CDR3 contains 15 residues. Per the germline V gene, CDR1 is MNHNS and CDR2 is SASEGT. V was clipped by 0 bases and J by 2 bases, with 8 bases between them. As DNA, the CDR3 is TGTGCCAGCAGTGAAGCGGCAGGGGCTGGAAACACCATATATTTT. Encoded protein: CASSEAAGAGNTIYF.

The chain employs TRBV5-8 and TRBJ1-5; 9 bases align to TRBD1. The CDR3 covers 15 residues. V was clipped by 2 bases and J by 4 bases; unmatched bases: 4. Germline loops: CDR1 SGHTS, CDR2 YDEGEE. In nucleotides, the CDR3 is TGTGCCAGCAGCTTTACAGGGGGCCCTAATCAGCCCCAGCATTTT. As protein: CASSFTGGPNQPQHF.

The gene calls are TRBV5-8 and TRBJ2-1; 10 nucleotides agree with TRBD1. This CDR3 is built from 15 residues. The trim removed 4 bases at V and 6 bases at J, leaving 7 bases unmatched. Looked up from germline, CDR1 is SGHTS and CDR2 is YDEGEE. The CDR3 region has the DNA TGTGCCAGCAGCCTCGGGACAGGGGTCGGCAATGAGCAGTTCTTC. Protein product: CASSLGTGVGNEQFF.

This chain uses TRBV7-9 with TRBJ2-5; the D call may be TRBD1 or TRBD2 (5 bases each). CDR3 length equals 15 residues. V lost 5 bases and J 2 bases, leaving 15 bases between the germline ends. Looked up from germline, CDR1 is SEHNR and CDR2 is FQNEAQ (reference sequence). In DNA, the CDR3 is TGTGCCAGCAGCATCACCCCGGGACCGCAAGAGACCCAGTACTTC. Amino acid sequence: CASSITPGPQETQYF.

This CDR3 is CASSQEGGTGELFF. Written as DNA, the CDR3 is TGCGCCAGCAGCCAGGAGGGGGGCACCGGGGAGCTGTTTTTT. This chain connects TRBV4-3 to TRBJ2-2, with D perhaps matching TRBD1 or TRBD2 (6 bases each). Germline CDR1 reads LGHNA; CDR2 reads YSLEER. The V end was cut by 3 bases, the J end by 4 bases, with 9 bases between. CDR3 length equals 14 residues.

The V call is TRBV19, the J call TRBJ1-1; D unresolved. Germline lookup yields CDR1 LNHDA and CDR2 SQIVND (reference sequence). The CDR3 has 14 residues. The V end lost 2 bases, the J end lost 2 bases, and 9 bases lay between the germline ends. The CDR3 coding sequence is TGTGCCAGTAGTATAAATACAGATAACACTGAAGCTTTCTTT. This sequence encodes CASSINTDNTEAFF.

Turning to this clone: The junction departs from the called germline gene at one end, perhaps through a read error. The V and J genes are TRBV30 and TRBJ2-7, with 9 positions matching TRBD1. The CDR3 consists of 13 residues. Per germline, CDR1 GTSNPN and CDR2 SVGIG (reference sequence). The CDR3 loop is CAWSVDRDRVSNF. The CDR3 bases are TGTGCCTGGAGTGTTGACCGGGACAGGGTTTCAAACTTC.

The chain recombines TRBV28 with TRBJ2-5, with 7 positions matching TRBD1. V gave up 6 bases and J gave up 4 bases; unmatched junction bases: 5. Germline V gene sequence: CDR1 MDHEN, CDR2 SYDVKM. This CDR3 is 13 amino acids long. CDR3 bases: TGTGCCAGCAGGACAGGGTTACGAGAGACCCAGTACTTC. Encoded protein: CASRTGLRETQYF.

The sample holds a few counts of this clone. The rearrangement joins TRBV5-4 to TRBJ2-4; possibly TRBD1 for D (5 bases). Trimming shortened V by 2 bases and J by 8 bases, and 14 bases separated the two germline ends. This CDR3 region has 14 residues. The germline gives CDR1 SGHNT, CDR2 YYREEE (reference sequence). The CDR3 nucleotides read TGTGCCAGCAGCTTAAATTTTGAAGGGGACATTCAGTACTTC. It is translated as CASSLNFEGDIQYF.